This TCR beta chain originates from a study of T cell changes during pregnancy in multiple sclerosis. The method was immunoSEQ multiplex PCR; TCRdb's version includes in-frame clones alone and lacks a portion of them. The sample has about 17,000 clones; about four fifths are singletons. V was trimmed by 4 bases and J by 4 bases, leaving 10 bases between them. CDR1 MNHEY and CDR2 SVGAGI come from the germline V gene. The length of the CDR3 is 13 residues. V usage is TRBV6-5 and J usage is TRBJ1-1; D unresolved. The sequence came from a female donor in good health, enrolled as a control in a pregnancy study. The sample in question was CD8+ T cells from peripheral blood mononuclear cells, obtained in the second trimester of pregnancy. The CDR3 here is CASSSDTFTEAFF. The CDR3 DNA sequence: TGTGCCAGCAGTTCCGACACGTTCACTGAAGCTTTCTTT.